This TCR beta chain derives from a study of cytomegalovirus exposure and HLA in healthy donors. Findings of the study overall: Available immune exposure information was restricted to CMV serostatus only. There were several of the most significant clusters that appeared linked to common viral pathogens in a later analysis.

PCR employed 60 Vbeta and 13 Jbeta primers. The assay was immunoSEQ multiplex PCR, and TCRdb's table has in-frame clones only and misses some. The table lists approximately 150,000 clones, about 72% of them singletons, with around 1.4% in the top ten. Turning to this clone: What it binds is unknown.

This TCR came from a man between 60 and 70 years old in good health and CMV-seronegative. Sample: PBMCs.

CDR3 nucleotides: TGCGCCAGCAGCTCATCTAGCGGGGGGGCCTACGGGGAGCTGTTTTTT. Its translation is CASSSSSGGAYGELFF. The genes are TRBV4-3 and TRBJ2-2; TRBD2 agrees at 12 bases. The CDR3 runs 16 residues. Losses at the gene ends were 5 bases for V and 7 bases for J; bases not matched to a gene: 8. Per germline, CDR1 LGHNA and CDR2 YSLEER.